The T cell receptor beta chain described here comes from a study of T cell responses to AZD1222 COVID-19 vaccine. V was shortened by 2 bases and J by 3 bases, with 10 bases between the two germline ends. The CDR3 has 14 residues. CDR1 is MGHDK and CDR2 is SYGVNS in the germline V gene. The method was immunoSEQ multiplex PCR; TCRdb's version includes in-frame clones alone and lacks a portion of them. The data show about 150,000 clones, with about 92% seen just once and under 2% held by the top ten. The sample consisted of peripheral blood, taken on day 0 of AZD1222 vaccination. The chain employs TRBV25-1 and TRBJ1-2; D uncertain. The clonotype comes from an adult in good health. DNA for the CDR3: TGTGCCAGCAGTGAAAAGCGGGAGGACTATGGCTACACCTTC. Translated, it gives CASSEKREDYGYTF.